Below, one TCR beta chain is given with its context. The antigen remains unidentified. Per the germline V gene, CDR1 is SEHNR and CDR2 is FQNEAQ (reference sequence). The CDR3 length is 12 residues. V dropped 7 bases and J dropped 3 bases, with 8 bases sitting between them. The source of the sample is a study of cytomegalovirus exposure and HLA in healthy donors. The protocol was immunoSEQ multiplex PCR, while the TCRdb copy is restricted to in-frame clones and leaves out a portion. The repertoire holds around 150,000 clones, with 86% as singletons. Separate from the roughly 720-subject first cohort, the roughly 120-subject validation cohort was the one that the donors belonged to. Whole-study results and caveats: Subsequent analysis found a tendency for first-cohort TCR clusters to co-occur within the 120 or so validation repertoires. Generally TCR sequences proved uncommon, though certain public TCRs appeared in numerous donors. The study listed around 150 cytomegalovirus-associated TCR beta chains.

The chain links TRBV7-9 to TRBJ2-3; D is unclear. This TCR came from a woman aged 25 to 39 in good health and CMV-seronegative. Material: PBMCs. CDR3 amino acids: CASNPATDTQYF. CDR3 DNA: TGTGCCAGCAACCCCGCAACAGATACGCAGTATTTT.